A selection of T cell receptor beta chains follows, all from one sample in a study of T cells in Graves' hyperthyroidism and ophthalmopathy. MiXCR, applied by TCRdb to the multiplex PCR reads, yields one record per CDR3 protein. The sample shows about 600,000 distinct CDR3 sequences, roughly 15% of them seen only once. Sequenced input: blood. The receptors here all came from a woman between 50 and 59 years old with Graves' ophthalmopathy. The CDR3 runs from the conserved cysteine through the conserved F or W. A D gene is named only where the DNA matches it firmly. Size tells how often a clone was seen (once, few, many) or the class of an expanded clone, and some rows leave it out.

clone_size,v_call,j_call,d_call,cdr3_length,cdr3_nt,cdr3_aa
few,TRBV5-1,TRBJ2-3,-,16,TGCGCCAGCAGCTTGGGGCCGGGACTTACTACAGATACGCAGTATTTT,CASSLGPGLTTDTQYF
many,TRBV15,TRBJ2-3,TRBD2,16,TGTGCCACCAGCAAACGGACTAGAGGGCCCCAAGATACGCAGTATTTT,CATSKRTRGPQDTQYF
many,TRBV6-2/TRBV6-3,TRBJ2-3,TRBD2,16,TGTGCCAGCAGTTACGGACTAGCGGGAGGCGCAGATACGCAGTATTTT,CASSYGLAGGADTQYF
once,TRBV11-3,TRBJ2-1,TRBD2,16,TGTGCCAGCAGCTCCCGGACTAGCGGGACTATCAATGAGCAGTTCTTC,CASSSRTSGTINEQFF
many,TRBV28,TRBJ2-3,TRBD1,18,TGTGCCAGCAGTTTAAGCCTCACCGGGACAGGGAGTACAGATACGCAGTATTTT,CASSLSLTGTGSTDTQYF
many,TRBV20-1,TRBJ2-1,-,16,TGCAGTGCTAGCATGAGGGTTGGGGCGGGCTACAATGAGCAGTTCTTC,CSASMRVGAGYNEQFF
many,TRBV6-2/TRBV6-3,TRBJ2-2,TRBD2,17,TGTGCCAGCAGTTACTCGAGAGGGAGGGCCGACACCGGGGAGCTGTTTTTT,CASSYSRGRADTGELFF
few,TRBV6-2/TRBV6-3,TRBJ1-4,-,17,TGTGCCAGCAGTTACGGCAGATTTGCATCGGCTAATGAAAAACTGTTTTTT,CASSYGRFASANEKLFF
many,TRBV6-2/TRBV6-3,TRBJ2-3,TRBD2,17,TGTGCCAGCAGTTACCCCGGTGGAGGGGAGGGGCTGGATACGCAGTATTTT,CASSYPGGGEGLDTQYF
many,TRBV12-3/TRBV12-4,TRBJ2-7,TRBD2,14,TGTGCCAGCAGCCTCGGGACTAGACCCTACGAGCAGTACTTC,CASSLGTRPYEQYF
-,TRBV4-1,TRBJ1-6,-,16,TGCGCCAGCAGCCAAGTGGCAGGGACGGGGAATTCACCCCTCCACTTT,CASSQVAGTGNSPLHF
-,TRBV27,TRBJ1-2,TRBD1,16,TGTGCCAGCAGTTTTGGAATAAACAGGGGAGGCTATGGCTACACCTTC,CASSFGINRGGYGYTF
many,TRBV27,TRBJ2-7,TRBD1,14,TGTGCCAGCAGTACCGGGACAGGGTTTTCCGAGCAGTACTTC,CASSTGTGFSEQYF
-,TRBV6-2/TRBV6-3,TRBJ2-2,TRBD1,19,TGTGCCAGCAGTAGAATGACAGGGCACCAATCCCACAACACCGGGGAGCTGTTTTTT,CASSRMTGHQSHNTGELFF
many,TRBV28,TRBJ2-3,-,15,TGTGCCAGCAGTTTAGCGGTTAGCCAGACAGATACGCAGTATTTT,CASSLAVSQTDTQYF
many,TRBV6-2/TRBV6-3,TRBJ2-1,TRBD2,16,TGTGCCAGCAGTTACGGAAGCGGCGGGAGGGACAATGAGCAGTTCTTC,CASSYGSGGRDNEQFF
many,TRBV20-1,TRBJ2-7,TRBD2,15,TGCAGTCTCAGGGGACTAGCGGGAGTAGCCTACGAGCAGTACTTC,CSLRGLAGVAYEQYF
many,TRBV7-9,TRBJ2-7,-,15,TGTGCCAGCAGCTCCCTAGTGGGAGCTTTTGTCGAGCAGTACTTC,CASSSLVGAFVEQYF
-,TRBV25-1,TRBJ2-3,TRBD2,16,TGTGCCAGCAGTGTCCATAGCGGGATAAGCACAGATACGCAGTATTTT,CASSVHSGISTDTQYF
few,TRBV24-1,TRBJ1-1,TRBD1,16,TGTGCCACCAGTGATACAAAACAGGGGTCGAACACTGAAGCTTTCTTT,CATSDTKQGSNTEAFF
-,TRBV7-9,TRBJ2-3,TRBD2,14,TGTGCCAGCAGCTTTGTTGGTAGCGGGGATACGCAGTATTTT,CASSFVGSGDTQYF
many,TRBV27,TRBJ1-2,TRBD1,15,TGTGCCAGCAGTCCTGGGACAGCCGCTCCCTATGGCTACACCTTC,CASSPGTAAPYGYTF
many,TRBV20-1,TRBJ2-5,-,13,TGCAGTGCTAGAGGGGACTTACAAGAGACCCAGTACTTC,CSARGDLQETQYF
few,TRBV6-1,TRBJ2-3,TRBD2,17,TGTGCCAGCAGCCTAGTTAGCGGGGGGGGCGTCACAGATACGCAGTATTTT,CASSLVSGGGVTDTQYF
many,TRBV7-8,TRBJ2-1,-,12,TGTGCCAGCAGCTTCTATGGGAATGAGCAGTTCTTC,CASSFYGNEQFF
-,TRBV24-1,TRBJ2-6,TRBD1,18,TGTGCCACCAGTGACGTCCCGGGACAGGGGGCTGGGGCCAACGTCCTGACTTTC,CATSDVPGQGAGANVLTF
many,TRBV30,TRBJ1-1,-,14,TGTGCCTGGACAACCCCAGGTTTTGGGACTGAAGCTTTCTTT,CAWTTPGFGTEAFF
-,TRBV6-5,TRBJ1-6,-,18,TGTGCCAGCAGTTACGCGGGTGGAGATAGCTCCTATAATTCACCCCTCCACTTT,CASSYAGGDSSYNSPLHF
many,TRBV7-2,TRBJ2-1,-,15,TGTGCCAGCAGCTTAGCTCAGGGGAAGTACAATGAGCAGTTCTTC,CASSLAQGKYNEQFF
-,TRBV28,TRBJ1-1,-,12,TGTGCCAGCAGTCCCCACGGAGGTGAAGCTTTCTTT,CASSPHGGEAFF
-,TRBV20-1,TRBJ2-7,-,14,TGCAGTGCTAGGACCCCGTACAGGGACGACGAGCAGTACTTC,CSARTPYRDDEQYF
-,TRBV14,TRBJ2-5,TRBD2,17,TGTGCCAGCAGCCAAGTTACTAGCGGGAGGGGAGGAGAGACCCAGTACTTC,CASSQVTSGRGGETQYF
few,TRBV9,TRBJ1-5,-,15,TGTGCCAGCAGCGTAGCCAGGGGCCCTGATCAGCCCCAGCATTTT,CASSVARGPDQPQHF
many,TRBV30,TRBJ2-5,TRBD2,14,TGTGCCTGGAGGGGACTAGCGGGAGTTGAGACCCAGTACTTC,CAWRGLAGVETQYF
many,TRBV9,TRBJ2-1,-,14,TGTGCCAGCAGCGAGGGGGTAGGGGATAATGAGCAGTTCTTC,CASSEGVGDNEQFF
many,TRBV3-1,TRBJ2-5,TRBD1,15,TGTGCCAGCAGCCAAGCCACCGGACAGGGAGAGACCCAGTACTTC,CASSQATGQGETQYF
many,TRBV5-6,TRBJ2-7,TRBD1,14,TGTGCCAGCAGCTTCGGGACAGTTAACTACGAGCAGTACTTC,CASSFGTVNYEQYF
many,TRBV15,TRBJ2-3,TRBD2,16,TGTGCCACCAGCAGAGGGGCGGGAGGGCCCACAGATACGCAGTATTTT,CATSRGAGGPTDTQYF
many,TRBV20-1,TRBJ2-1,-,14,TGCAGTGCTGAGGGGGGAGCGAGGTACAATGAGCAGTTCTTC,CSAEGGARYNEQFF
many,TRBV7-2,TRBJ2-1,-,16,TGTGCCAGCAGCTTAGATGGGCTCCAATATTACAATGAGCAGTTCTTC,CASSLDGLQYYNEQFF
many,TRBV20-1,TRBJ2-7,TRBD2,14,TGCAGTGCTAGCTGGACTAGCGGAGCCTACGAGCAGTACTTC,CSASWTSGAYEQYF